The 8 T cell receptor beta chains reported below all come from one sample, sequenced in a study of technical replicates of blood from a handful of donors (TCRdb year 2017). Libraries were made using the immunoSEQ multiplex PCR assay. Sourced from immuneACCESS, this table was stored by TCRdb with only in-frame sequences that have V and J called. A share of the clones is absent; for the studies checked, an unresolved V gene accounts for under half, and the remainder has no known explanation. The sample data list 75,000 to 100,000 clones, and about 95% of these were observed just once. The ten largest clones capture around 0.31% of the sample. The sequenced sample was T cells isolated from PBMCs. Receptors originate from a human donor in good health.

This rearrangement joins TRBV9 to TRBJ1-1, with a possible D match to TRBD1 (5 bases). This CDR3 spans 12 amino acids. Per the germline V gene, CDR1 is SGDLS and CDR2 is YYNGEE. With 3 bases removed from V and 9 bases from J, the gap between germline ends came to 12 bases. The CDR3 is CASSDTGTQAFF. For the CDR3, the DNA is TGTGCCAGCAGCGACACCGGGACTCAAGCTTTCTTT.

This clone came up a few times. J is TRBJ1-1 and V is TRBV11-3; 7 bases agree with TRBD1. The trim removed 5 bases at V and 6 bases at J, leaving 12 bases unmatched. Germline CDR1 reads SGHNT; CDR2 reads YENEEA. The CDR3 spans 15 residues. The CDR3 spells CASSPKGQGVAEAFF. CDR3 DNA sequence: TGTGCCAGCAGCCCAAAGGGCCAGGGGGTCGCTGAAGCTTTCTTT.

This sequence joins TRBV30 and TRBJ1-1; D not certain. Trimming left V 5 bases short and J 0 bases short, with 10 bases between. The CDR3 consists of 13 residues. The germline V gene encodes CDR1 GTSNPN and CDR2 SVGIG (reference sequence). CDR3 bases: TGTGCCTGGGCGGTCTTGGTGAACACTGAAGCTTTCTTT. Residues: CAWAVLVNTEAFF.

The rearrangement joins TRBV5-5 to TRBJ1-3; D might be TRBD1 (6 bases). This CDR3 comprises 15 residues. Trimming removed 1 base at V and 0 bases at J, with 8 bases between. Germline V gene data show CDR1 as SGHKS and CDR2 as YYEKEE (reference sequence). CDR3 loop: CASSLWTASGNTIYF. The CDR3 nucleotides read TGTGCCAGCAGCTTGTGGACAGCCTCTGGAAACACCATATATTTT.

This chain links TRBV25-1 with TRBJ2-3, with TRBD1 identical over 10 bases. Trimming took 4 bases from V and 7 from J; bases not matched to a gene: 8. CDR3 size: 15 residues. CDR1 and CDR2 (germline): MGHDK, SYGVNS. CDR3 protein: CASSGTGGSFNTQYF. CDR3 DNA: TGTGCCAGCAGTGGGACAGGGGGGTCGTTTAATACGCAGTATTTT.

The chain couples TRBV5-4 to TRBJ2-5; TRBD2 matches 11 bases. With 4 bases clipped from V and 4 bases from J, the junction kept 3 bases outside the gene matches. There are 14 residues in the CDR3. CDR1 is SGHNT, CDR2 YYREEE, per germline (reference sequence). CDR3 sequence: CASSPGTSGETQYF. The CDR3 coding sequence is TGTGCCAGCAGCCCTGGGACTAGCGGAGAGACCCAGTACTTC.

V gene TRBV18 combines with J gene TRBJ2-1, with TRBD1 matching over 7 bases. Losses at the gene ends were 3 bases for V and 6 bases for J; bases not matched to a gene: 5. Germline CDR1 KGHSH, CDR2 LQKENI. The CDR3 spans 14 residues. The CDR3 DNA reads TGTGCCAGCTCACCGAAAACAGGGGCCAATGAGCAGTTCTTC. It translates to CASSPKTGANEQFF.

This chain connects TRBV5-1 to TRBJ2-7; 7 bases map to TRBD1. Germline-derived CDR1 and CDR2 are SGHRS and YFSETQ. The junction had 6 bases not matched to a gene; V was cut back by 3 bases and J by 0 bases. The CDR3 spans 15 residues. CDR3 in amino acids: CASSSQGSSSYEQYF. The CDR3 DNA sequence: TGCGCCAGCAGCTCACAGGGGTCCAGCTCCTACGAGCAGTACTTC.